The T cell receptor beta chain under discussion was sequenced for a study of T cells in Graves' hyperthyroidism and ophthalmopathy. This CDR3 has 14 residues. Germline CDR1 is MNHEY and CDR2 is SVGEGT. V lost 3 bases, J lost 7 bases, and 6 bases stayed unmatched. The TCR beta CDR3 regions underwent amplification using RNA transcripts as the source. First-round RT-PCR with HTBI primers amplified the TCR CDR3 region. TCRdb reanalysed the multiplex PCR reads using MiXCR and keeps one entry per CDR3 protein. Among hundreds of thousands of distinct CDR3 sequences listed, approximately 18% were seen once. The receptor's source is a woman aged 45-65 years with Graves' hyperthyroidism that later progressed to Graves' ophthalmopathy. The chain has TRBV6-2 or TRBV6-3 and TRBJ1-5; 7 bases fit TRBD1. The specimen sequenced was blood. Written as DNA, the CDR3 is TGTGCCAGCAGTTATGGAGGGGGCCCGCAGCCCCAGCATTTT. Encoded protein: CASSYGGGPQPQHF.